This T cell receptor (beta chain) was captured in a study of PD-1 blockade in classical Hodgkin lymphoma. As for time point: cycle 4 day 1 (C4D1), after less than 7 weeks of nivolumab. There was relapse after autologous stem cell transplantation in every patient, and there was variation in brentuximab vedotin exposure. From thawed PBMCs, CD4+ T cells were purified using magnetic negative selection. This clone was picked up one time. The V gene lost 5 bases and the J gene lost 4 bases, with 9 bases spanning the gap. The germline V gene encodes CDR1 SGHNT and CDR2 YENEEA. The length of the CDR3 is 12 residues. Here immunoSEQ multiplex PCR was the method, and the copy in TCRdb shows in-frame clones only, minus some. Counted here are 34,000 or so clones, 90% to 95% occurring once; the ten biggest clones make up around 0.3%.

This sequence joins TRBV11-3 and TRBJ2-7, with D uncertain. This receptor was taken from a human donor with classical Hodgkin lymphoma. Source: CD4+ T cells from blood, taken before the fourth cycle of nivolumab. The CDR3 region is CASSNDRYEQYF. The DNA of the CDR3 is TGTGCCAGCAGCAACGACCGTTACGAGCAGTACTTC. The whole variable domain, filled in from reference TRBV11-3 and TRBJ2-7, reads EAGVVQSPRYKIIEKKQPVAFWCNPISGHNTLYWYLQNLGQGPELLIRYENEEAVDDSQLPKDRFSAERLKGVDSTLKIQPAELGDSAVYLCASSNDRYEQYFGPGTRLTVT.